This TCR beta chain was sequenced in a study of blood T cell repertoires in COVID-19 (TCRdb year 2020). Context from the whole study: Collaborator samples came from the United States, Italy and Spain and covered acute and convalescent phases of COVID-19. A de-identified subject ID, COVID-19 status, age in years and sex were almost always included in the sample metadata. The samples were drawn from two sources: the first 160 participants of the ongoing ImmuneRACE study, and some 1,300 subjects contributed by 6 global collaborators. The material from the prospective study consisted of cDNA or gDNA derived from T cells, B-cell-depleted T cells, or PBMCs. The dataset comprised deeply sampled blood TCRbeta repertoires from subjects exposed to, actively infected with, or recovered from COVID-19. A freely available public database, intended as a resource for researchers studying the immune response to SARS-CoV-2, is where the repertoires were released. Where available, HLA class I and class II types were taken from metadata supplied by the sample provider and were not determined by assay-based typing. General findings and caveats noted by the study authors: The amount of clinical and demographic metadata varied by source and participant and was provided uncurated.

Collaborating institutions collected whole blood in K2EDTA tubes following their own protocols. For TCRbeta analysis, collaborator samples were shipped as frozen whole blood, as isolated PBMCs, or as DNA extracted from either sample type. This clone has just one count. Its antigen specificity is not known. No quality values exist for individual bases; no much larger clone is one base distant. TCRbeta CDR3 regions were amplified from genomic DNA using the immunoSEQ Assay, a bias-controlled multiplex PCR. As for the original processing: The number of nucleated cells in each sample was estimated by amplification of reference gene primers within the assay. To quantify the absolute abundance of each unique TCRbeta CDR3 rearrangement, sequence reads were collapsed and filtered. Productive Simpson clonality was computed per sample as the square root of Simpson's diversity index over productive rearrangements. TCRdb stores this immuneACCESS table with in-frame sequences only. Part of the clones is absent; in the studies checked, under half of the shortfall reflects unresolved V genes, and no reason is known for the rest. V, J and clone size were drawn from that table, and D and trimming were deduced from the DNA. The sample contains 210,000 or so clones, roughly 80% of them found a single time. The ten largest clones add up to 20% of the sample.

The germline V gene (reference sequence) specifies LGHDT as CDR1 and YNNKEL as CDR2. Relative to germline, V is missing 4 bases and J is missing 4 bases, with 4 bases of the junction outside any gene match. The CDR3 spans 16 residues, from the cysteine through the phenylalanine. CDR3 DNA is the only sequence kept; it has 48 bases, read in frame from the first base. The source of this sequence is a human donor in a cohort sampled during active COVID-19. Recombination joined TRBV3-1 (or the pseudogene TRBV3-2) with TRBJ2-1; 13 middle bases align to TRBD2. Sequences were obtained from peripheral blood. Read as DNA, the sequence is TGTGCCAGCAGCCCGCGGACTAGCGGGAGATACAATGAGCAGTTCTTC. This codes for CASSPRTSGRYNEQFF.